The clone carrying this TCR beta chain was counted between two and nine times. The CDR3 extends over 17 amino acids. Profiled with immunoSEQ multiplex PCR; TCRdb holds only in-frame clones, not every one. The data show 170,000 or so clones, 88% seen once. The sample originates from a study of blood T cell repertoires in COVID-19. The V call is TRBV12-2, the J call TRBJ2-2; the table's D gene call, TRBD1, was not cross checked with the DNA. TRBV12-2 is a recognized pseudogene. Source material: PBMCs or T cells enriched from blood (not recorded which). This receptor was identified in a woman aged 18-30 years who had recovered from COVID-19. The CDR3 protein is CASRLASGLENTGELFF. CDR3 in DNA: TGTGCAAGTCGCTTAGCGTCAGGGCTAGAGAACACCGGGGAGCTGTTTTTT.